Listed here is a single T cell receptor beta chain. Antigen: not known. Recipient blood drawn about 28 days pretransplant and days 30, 100, 180 after. The entry originates in a study of T cell clonotyping in hematopoietic cell transplantation. Study-wide points: Broader posttransplant TCR repertoire diversity was predicted by graft donor and pretransplant recipient Inverse Simpson Index values. Pathologically expanded recipient clonotypes increased progressively from day 30 to day 180 as diversity fell. No sorting was done, leaving CD4 and CD8 contributions mixed.

The repertoire was sequenced with immunoSEQ multiplex PCR; TCRdb's copy has only in-frame clones and lacks some. This table has approximately 8,500 clones, roughly 76% appearing once. CDR1 and CDR2 (germline): MNHEY, SVGAGI. The V end was cut by 6 bases, the J end by 8 bases, with 11 bases between. This CDR3 contains 13 residues. This TCR was recovered from a female patient aged 50-60 years who had an allogeneic stem cell transplant from an unrelated donor, so the T cells may come from the graft donor. Some clones in this sample may be carry-over from other donors' samples. Sequences were derived from peripheral blood mononuclear cells, sampled 180 days after allogeneic stem cell transplant. This chain joins TRBV6-5 and TRBJ1-6; D not certain. The CDR3 loop reads CASRFGRDSPLHF. CDR3 bases: TGTGCCAGCAGATTCGGGCGGGATTCACCCCTCCACTTT.